Shown below are 4 T cell receptor beta chains from a single sample sequenced in a study of metastatic and nonmetastatic thyroid tumors. Before thyroid surgery, none of the patients had received any treatment. TCRdb re-called the PCR reads via MiXCR. There are 7,000 to 9,500 clones in the sample; approximately 30% occur only once, and about 20% lies in the top ten. The sample comprised tumor tissue. These receptors were taken from a female donor with papillary thyroid cancer or a benign thyroid nodule (not recorded which). Some clones in this sample may be carry-over from other donors' samples.

The chain has TRBV27 and TRBJ2-7; 8 bases align to TRBD2. CDR3 length: 14 residues. Per the germline V gene, CDR1 is MNHEY and CDR2 is SMNVEV (reference sequence). Trimming removed 4 bases from V and 5 bases from J; junction bases left unmatched: 7. This CDR3 reads CASSSSGRAHEQYF. The CDR3 nucleotides read TGTGCCAGCAGTTCCTCCGGGAGGGCCCACGAGCAGTACTTC.

The chain has TRBV10-3 and TRBJ2-7; no firm D call. The V and J ends lost 0 bases and 0 bases respectively, with 6 bases between them. There are 14 residues in the CDR3. Germline-derived CDR1 and CDR2 are ENHRY and SYGVKD. The CDR3 DNA reads TGTGCCATCAGTGAGTCACCACGCTCCTACGAGCAGTACTTC. Encoded protein: CAISESPRSYEQYF.

The chain recombines TRBV28 with TRBJ2-5; TRBD1 matches at 7 bases. The germline V gene encodes CDR1 MDHEN and CDR2 SYDVKM. The CDR3 contains 15 residues. V gave up 6 bases and J gave up 1 base; unmatched junction bases: 8. CDR3 DNA: TGTGCCAGCAGCCTCTCCTACAGGGGCCAAGAGACCCAGTACTTC. It encodes CASSLSYRGQETQYF.

This clone has a handful of counts. The chain uses TRBV10-2 and TRBJ1-2, with D maybe TRBD1 (6 bases). Deletions cut 5 bases from V and 13 bases from J, with 20 bases between. This CDR3 is 13 amino acids long. Germline-derived CDR1 and CDR2 are WSHSY and SAAADI. The CDR3 bases are TGCGCCAGCAGTAGGGGTATGGACAGCGTAACCACCTTC. It yields the protein CASSRGMDSVTTF.